These 25 T cell receptor beta chains came from one sample sequenced in a study of T cell repertoires in cytomegalovirus infection. MiXCR, applied by TCRdb to the reads, yields one record per CDR3 protein. The sample holds approximately 500,000 distinct CDR3 sequences; 16% are singletons and the top ten take approximately 24%. The sequenced sample consisted of CD8+ T cells from PBMCs. Receptors were obtained from a human donor in good health (CMV status not recorded). Some clones in this sample may be carry-over from other donors' samples.

The rearrangement uses TRBV13 and TRBJ2-3; weak D call: TRBD2 (5 bases). Trimming pared 7 bases from V and 3 bases from J, leaving 17 bases between. The CDR3 consists of 15 residues. Germline V CDR1 and CDR2: PRHDT, FYEKMQ (reference sequence). The DNA for the CDR3 is TGTGCCAGCATCATGACGGGGAGAGGGACAGATACGCAGTATTTT. Translation: CASIMTGRGTDTQYF.

This clonotype was detected many times. V usage is TRBV5-4 and J usage is TRBJ2-7; 7 bases agree with TRBD1. Germline V CDR1 and CDR2: SGHNT, YYREEE (reference sequence). V dropped 4 bases and J dropped 0; count of bases not matched to a gene: 4. This CDR3 has 14 residues. The CDR3 loop is CASSRTGYSYEQYF. The CDR3, as DNA: TGTGCCAGCAGCAGGACAGGATACTCCTACGAGCAGTACTTC.

V gene TRBV5-5 combines with J gene TRBJ2-3; 7 bases map to TRBD2. Germline CDR1 SGHKS, CDR2 YYEKEE (reference sequence). V gave up 6 bases and J gave up 6 bases; unmatched junction bases: 10. The CDR3 totals 14 residues. DNA for the CDR3: TGTGCCAGCATGATGGGGGACTACCCCGATACGCAGTATTTT. Protein product: CASMMGDYPDTQYF.

CDR3 loop: CATSDRETGNFGELFF. The CDR3 bases are TGTGCCACCAGTGATCGTGAGACAGGGAATTTCGGGGAGCTGTTTTTT. V and J are TRBV24-1 and TRBJ2-2; 7 bases align to TRBD1. J was trimmed by 7 bases and V by 3 bases; bases with no gene match: 10. The germline gives CDR1 KGHDR, CDR2 SFDVKD. The CDR3 has 16 amino acids.

This clonotype was counted only a few times. The V call is TRBV9, the J call TRBJ2-7; no reliable D call. The V and J ends lost 0 bases and 6 bases respectively, with 10 bases between them. Looked up from germline, CDR1 is SGDLS and CDR2 is YYNGEE. CDR3 length equals 13 residues. In DNA, the CDR3 is TGTGCCAGCAGCGTAGTAAGTGGTCGCGAGCAGTACTTC. It translates to CASSVVSGREQYF.

This clonotype was observed a handful of times. V usage is TRBV2 and J usage is TRBJ2-1, with 9 bases aligning to TRBD2. The V segment lost 0 bases and the J segment 8 bases; nucleotides outside the gene matches: 5. In germline, CDR1 is SNHLY, CDR2 FYNNEI. CDR3 length: 15 residues. This CDR3 reads CASSEALTSGDEQFF. The DNA for the CDR3 is TGTGCCAGCAGTGAAGCTCTGACTAGCGGCGATGAGCAGTTCTTC.

This clonotype was seen many times. The chain recombines TRBV7-9 with TRBJ1-2; 9 bases match TRBD1. The CDR3 sequence is 15 residues long. Germline assignment: CDR1 SEHNR and CDR2 FQNEAQ (reference sequence). Germline trimming cut 5 bases from V and 1 base from J; bases unmatched to any gene: 5. CDR3 sequence: CASSHRDRDNYGYTF. The CDR3 nucleotides read TGTGCCAGCAGCCATCGGGACAGGGATAACTATGGCTACACCTTC.

This clonotype was detected many times. The rearrangement uses TRBV24-1 and TRBJ2-3; weak D call: TRBD1 (6 bases). The germline gives CDR1 KGHDR, CDR2 SFDVKD. This CDR3 comprises 15 residues. V lost 1 base, J lost 4 bases, and 11 bases lay in between. Written as DNA, the CDR3 is TGTGCCACCAGTGATTTAGGGGGTAATCCAGATACGCAGTATTTT. It encodes CATSDLGGNPDTQYF.

This clonotype was seen ten or more times. The J gene is TRBJ2-4, the V gene TRBV6-6; 12 bases are shared with TRBD2. V dropped 6 bases and J dropped 0; count of bases not matched to a gene: 3. The length of the CDR3 is 16 residues. Germline CDR1 is MNHNY and CDR2 is SVGAGI (reference sequence). The CDR3 DNA is TGTGCCAGCAGAGGGGGACTAGCGGGAGCCAAAAACATTCAGTACTTC. As protein: CASRGGLAGAKNIQYF.

This clonotype came up many times. The chain has TRBV6-6 and TRBJ1-2; a possible D gene is TRBD1 (5 bases). The length of the CDR3 is 15 residues. Germline V gene sequence: CDR1 MNHNY, CDR2 SVGAGI (reference sequence). The V end was cut by 2 bases, the J end by 6 bases, with 16 bases between. The CDR3 nucleotides are TGTGCCAGCAGTTACATGGGGGAGAGCGTGGATGGCTACACCTTC. This gives the protein CASSYMGESVDGYTF.

This clonotype has a handful of counts. CDR3 region: CASRGLAESYEQYF. CDR3 nucleotides: TGTGCCAGCAGGGGACTAGCGGAGTCCTACGAGCAGTACTTC. The chain couples TRBV27 to TRBJ2-7, with 11 bases that match TRBD2. Looked up from germline, CDR1 is MNHEY and CDR2 is SMNVEV (reference sequence). The CDR3 totals 14 residues. V lost 6 bases to trimming and J lost 1 base; unmatched junction nucleotides: 2.

The CDR3 nucleotides read TGTGCCACCAGCACGGACAGGGGGCGGAATTCACCCCTCCACTTT. It is translated as CATSTDRGRNSPLHF. The chain links TRBV15 to TRBJ1-6; 11 positions match TRBD1. Germline V gene sequence: CDR1 LNHNV, CDR2 YYDKDF (reference sequence). The V and J ends lost 4 bases and 7 bases, in that order; junction bases with no gene match: 3. This CDR3 has 15 residues.

In this sample, this clonotype turned up many times. J is TRBJ1-5 and V is TRBV10-3; a possible D gene is TRBD1 (5 bases). This CDR3 contains 18 residues. V lost 2 bases and J 3 bases, leaving 20 bases between the germline ends. CDR1 is ENHRY, CDR2 SYGVKD, per germline. In nucleotides, the CDR3 is TGTGCCATCAGTGAGCGAGGGGCCCCCAGTGGTAACAATCAGCCCCAGCATTTT. Protein: CAISERGAPSGNNQPQHF.

There are a few counts of this clonotype. The chain carries TRBV7-9 and TRBJ2-2, with D uncertain. V lost 5 bases, J lost 6 bases, and 7 bases lay in between. This CDR3 has 12 residues. Per germline, CDR1 SEHNR and CDR2 FQNEAQ (reference sequence). The CDR3 here is CASSPFSGELFF. The CDR3 region has the DNA TGTGCCAGCAGCCCGTTCTCCGGGGAGCTGTTTTTT.

The chain recombines TRBV7-4 with TRBJ2-1; tentative D call: TRBD2 (6 bases). The V gene's germline CDR1 is SGHVT and CDR2 SQSDAQ. V shed 5 bases and J shed 7 bases, with 18 bases lying between them. This CDR3 has 15 amino acids. The CDR3 loop reads CASSASPGLPNEQFF. As DNA, the CDR3 is TGTGCCAGCAGCGCCTCCCCGGGACTCCCTAATGAGCAGTTCTTC.

This clonotype came up many times. The genes are TRBV4-1 and TRBJ2-3, with TRBD1 matching over 10 bases. CDR1 and CDR2 from the germline V gene are MGHRA and YSYEKL. The CDR3 runs to 18 residues. V was clipped by 3 bases and J by 4 bases; unmatched bases: 13. CDR3: CASSQYLPGQGRADTQYF. The CDR3 DNA sequence: TGCGCCAGCAGCCAGTACCTCCCGGGACAGGGGAGAGCAGATACGCAGTATTTT.

This clonotype was recorded at least ten times. The rearrangement uses TRBV7-9 and TRBJ1-1; D remains ambiguous. The germline V gene encodes CDR1 SEHNR and CDR2 FQNEAQ (reference sequence). The V gene lost 4 bases and the J gene lost 4 bases, with 10 bases spanning the gap. This CDR3 is 13 amino acids long. The CDR3 sequence: CASSYGSATEAFF. CDR3 DNA sequence: TGTGCCAGCAGCTACGGCTCGGCCACTGAAGCTTTCTTT.

The sample holds many counts of this clonotype. The V and J genes are TRBV6-5 and TRBJ1-1; unclear D gene. The CDR3 is 14 amino acids. V gave up 2 bases and J gave up 1 base, with 8 bases separating them. The germline CDR1 and CDR2 sequences are MNHEY and SVGAGI. CDR3: CASSYREPNTEAFF. CDR3 bases: TGTGCCAGCAGTTACCGGGAGCCGAACACTGAAGCTTTCTTT.

This clonotype appeared a few times. This sequence joins TRBV29-1 and TRBJ2-1; D gene ambiguous. CDR1 is SQVTM, CDR2 ANQGSEA, per germline. The CDR3 loop spans 12 amino acids. With 0 bases removed from V and 8 bases from J, the gap between germline ends came to 8 bases. The CDR3 sequence: CSVEDQSHEQFF. For the CDR3, the DNA is TGCAGCGTTGAAGACCAGAGCCATGAGCAGTTCTTC.

For this clonotype: Since the CDR3 does not end with the conserved phenylalanine or tryptophan, this likely comes from a read error. This sequence joins TRBV28 and TRBJ2-1, with 8 bases that match TRBD1. This CDR3 is built from 16 residues. V trimming: 6 bases; J trimming: 6 bases; junction bases outside the gene matches: 13. CDR1 and CDR2 from the germline V gene are MDHEN and SYDVKM. CDR3 DNA: TGTGCCAGCAGAAATACTAGACAGGGGCTGGCCAATGAGCAGTTCTCC. The encoded protein is CASRNTRQGLANEQFS.

The chain uses TRBV6-6 and TRBJ1-3; no reliable D call. V was pared by 2 bases and J by 4 bases, with 15 bases between. The germline V gene encodes CDR1 MNHNY and CDR2 SVGAGI (reference sequence). This CDR3 comprises 16 residues. CDR3 nucleotide sequence: TGTGCCAGCAGTTACGCGGGTCCGGGGATCGGAAACACCATATATTTT. This sequence encodes CASSYAGPGIGNTIYF.

This clonotype was observed at least ten times. The chain recombines TRBV12-3 or TRBV12-4 with TRBJ2-7; D is uncertain. The CDR3 spans 12 residues. The V gene lost 6 bases and the J gene lost 3 bases, with 9 bases spanning the gap. CDR3 sequence reads: CASSGQDYEQYF. The CDR3 DNA follows: TGTGCCAGCAGCGGCCAAGACTACGAGCAGTACTTC.

This clonotype came up many times. V usage is TRBV11-2 and J usage is TRBJ2-7; no definite D call. Trimming stripped 6 bases from V and 7 bases from J, with 13 bases between. The CDR3 contains 12 residues. Looked up from germline, CDR1 is SGHAT and CDR2 is FQNNGV. The CDR3 DNA sequence: TGTGCCAGCAGTATCCGTGCTCGGGAGCAGTACTTC. It is translated as CASSIRAREQYF.

This clonotype was seen more than once but under ten times. The chain combines TRBV15 with TRBJ1-2; 9 nucleotides align to TRBD1. V shed 3 bases and J 6 bases; nucleotides not matched to a gene: 5. The germline CDR1 and CDR2 sequences are LNHNV and YYDKDF (reference sequence). The CDR3 loop spans 14 amino acids. The CDR3 DNA reads as TGTGCCACCAGCAGTCTACAGGGGGCGGATGGCTACACCTTC. Its protein is CATSSLQGADGYTF.

This clonotype was observed a single time. A junction boundary mismatches the germline segment, possibly from a read error. The chain recombines TRBV29-1 with TRBJ1-2, with D perhaps TRBD1 (6 bases). Germline values: CDR1 SQVTM, CDR2 ANQGSEA. The CDR3 has 12 residues. The CDR3 loop is CSVDGQNYGYSF. CDR3 coding DNA: TGCAGCGTTGATGGACAGAACTATGGCTACAGCTTC.